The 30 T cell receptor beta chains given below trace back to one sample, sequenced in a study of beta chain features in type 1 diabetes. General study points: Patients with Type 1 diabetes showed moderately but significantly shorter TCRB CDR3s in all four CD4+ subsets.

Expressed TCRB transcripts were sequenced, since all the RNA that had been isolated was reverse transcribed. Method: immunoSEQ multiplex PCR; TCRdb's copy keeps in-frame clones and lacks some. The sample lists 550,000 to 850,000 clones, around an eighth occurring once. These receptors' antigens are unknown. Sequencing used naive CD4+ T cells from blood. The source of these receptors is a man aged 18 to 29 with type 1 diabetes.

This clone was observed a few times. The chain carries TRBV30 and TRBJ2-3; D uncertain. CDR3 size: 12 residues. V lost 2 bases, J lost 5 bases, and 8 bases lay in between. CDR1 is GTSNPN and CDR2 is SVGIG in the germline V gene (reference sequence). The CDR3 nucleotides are TGTGCCTGGAGTCCGTCGCAAGATACGCAGTATTTT. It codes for CAWSPSQDTQYF. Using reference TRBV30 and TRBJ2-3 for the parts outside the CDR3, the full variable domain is SQTIHQWPATLVQPVGSPLSLECTVEGTSNPNLYWYRQAAGRGLQLLFYSVGIGQISSEVPQNLSASRPQDRQFILSSKKLLLSDSGFYLCAWSPSQDTQYFGPGTRLTVL.

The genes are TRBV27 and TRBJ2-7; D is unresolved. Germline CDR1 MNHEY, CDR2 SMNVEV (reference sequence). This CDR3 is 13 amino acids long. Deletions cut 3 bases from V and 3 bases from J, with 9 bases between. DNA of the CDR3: TGTGCCAGCAGTTTGCGAGCTAACTACGAGCAGTACTTC. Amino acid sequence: CASSLRANYEQYF.

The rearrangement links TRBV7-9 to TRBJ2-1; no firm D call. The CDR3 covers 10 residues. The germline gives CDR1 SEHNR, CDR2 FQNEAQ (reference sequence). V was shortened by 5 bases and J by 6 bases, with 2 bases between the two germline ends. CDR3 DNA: TGTGCCAGCAGCGGCAATGAGCAGTTCTTC. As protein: CASSGNEQFF. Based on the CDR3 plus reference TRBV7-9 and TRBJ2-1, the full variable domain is DTGVSQNPRHKITKRGQNVTFRCDPISEHNRLYWYRQTLGQGPEFLTYFQNEAQLEKSRLLSDRFSAERPKGSFSTLEIQRTEQGDSAMYLCASSGNEQFFGPGTRLTVL.

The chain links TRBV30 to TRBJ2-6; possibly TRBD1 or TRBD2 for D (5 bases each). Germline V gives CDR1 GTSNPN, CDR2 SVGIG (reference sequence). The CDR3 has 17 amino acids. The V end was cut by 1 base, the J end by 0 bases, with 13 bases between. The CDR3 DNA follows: TGTGCCTGGAGTGGAGGGGTTGTAGGCTCTGGGGCCAACGTCCTGACTTTC. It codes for CAWSGGVVGSGANVLTF.

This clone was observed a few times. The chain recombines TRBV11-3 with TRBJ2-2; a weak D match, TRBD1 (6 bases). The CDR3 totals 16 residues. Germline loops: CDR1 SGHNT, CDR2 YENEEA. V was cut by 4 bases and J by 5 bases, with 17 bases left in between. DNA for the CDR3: TGTGCCAGCAGCTCCTACAGGGAGCTGGAGACCGGGGAGCTGTTTTTT. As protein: CASSSYRELETGELFF.

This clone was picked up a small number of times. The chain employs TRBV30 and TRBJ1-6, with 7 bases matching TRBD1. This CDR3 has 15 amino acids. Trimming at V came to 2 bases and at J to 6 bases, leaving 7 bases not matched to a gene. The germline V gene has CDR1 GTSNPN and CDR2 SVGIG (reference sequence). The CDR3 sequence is CAWSFPGQINSPLHF. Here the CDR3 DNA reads TGTGCCTGGAGTTTCCCGGGACAGATTAATTCACCCCTCCACTTT.

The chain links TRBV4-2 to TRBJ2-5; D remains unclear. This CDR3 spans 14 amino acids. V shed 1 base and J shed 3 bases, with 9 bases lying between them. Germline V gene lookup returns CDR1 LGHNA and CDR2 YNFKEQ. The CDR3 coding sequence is TGTGCCAGCAGCCAAGCCACACAGAAAGAGACCCAGTACTTC. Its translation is CASSQATQKETQYF.

In DNA, the CDR3 is TGTGCCAGCAGCTTAGCGACAGGGCCGGTTTCACCCCTCCACTTT. This translates into CASSLATGPVSPLHF. The V and J genes are TRBV7-9 and TRBJ1-6; 7 bases match TRBD1. Per germline, CDR1 SEHNR and CDR2 FQNEAQ (reference sequence). The CDR3 totals 15 residues. Germline trimming cut 0 bases from V and 9 bases from J; bases unmatched to any gene: 5.

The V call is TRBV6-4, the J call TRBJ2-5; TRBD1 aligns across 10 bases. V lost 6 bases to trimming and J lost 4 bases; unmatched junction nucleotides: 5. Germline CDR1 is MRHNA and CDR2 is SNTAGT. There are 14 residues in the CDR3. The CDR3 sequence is CASSATGGAETQYF. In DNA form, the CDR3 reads TGTGCCAGCAGCGCGACAGGGGGCGCAGAGACCCAGTACTTC.

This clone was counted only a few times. CDR3 sequence reads: CASVAAGVKETQYF. DNA of the CDR3: TGTGCCAGCGTCGCTGCGGGGGTCAAAGAGACCCAGTACTTC. V gene TRBV25-1 combines with J gene TRBJ2-5; 7 positions match TRBD2. This CDR3 region has 14 residues. Germline V gene data show CDR1 as MGHDK and CDR2 as SYGVNS. The ends lost 8 bases at V and 3 bases at J; junction bases unmatched: 9.

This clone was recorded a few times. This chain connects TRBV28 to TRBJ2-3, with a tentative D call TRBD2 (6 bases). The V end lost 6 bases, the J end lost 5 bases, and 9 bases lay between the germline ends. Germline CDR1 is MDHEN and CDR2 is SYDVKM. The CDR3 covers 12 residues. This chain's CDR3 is CASRGGIDTQYF. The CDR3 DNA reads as TGTGCCAGCAGGGGAGGTATAGATACGCAGTATTTT.

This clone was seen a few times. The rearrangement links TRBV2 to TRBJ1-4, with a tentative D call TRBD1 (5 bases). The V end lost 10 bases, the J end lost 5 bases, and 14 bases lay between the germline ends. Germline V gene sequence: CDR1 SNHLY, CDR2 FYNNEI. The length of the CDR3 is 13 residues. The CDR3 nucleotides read TGTGCCACCTCACCGGGGGAGAATGAAAAACTGTTTTTT. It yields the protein CATSPGENEKLFF.

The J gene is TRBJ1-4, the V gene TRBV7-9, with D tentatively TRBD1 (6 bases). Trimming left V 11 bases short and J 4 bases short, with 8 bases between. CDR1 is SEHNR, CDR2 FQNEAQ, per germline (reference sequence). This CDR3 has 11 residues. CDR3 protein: CAAGDNEKLFF. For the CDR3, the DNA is TGTGCCGCAGGGGATAATGAAAAACTGTTTTTT.

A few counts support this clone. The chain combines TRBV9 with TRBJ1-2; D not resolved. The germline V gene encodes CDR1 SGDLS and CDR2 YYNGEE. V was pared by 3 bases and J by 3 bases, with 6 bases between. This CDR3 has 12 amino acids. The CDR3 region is CASSGTDYGYTF. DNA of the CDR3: TGTGCCAGCAGCGGCACAGACTATGGCTACACCTTC.

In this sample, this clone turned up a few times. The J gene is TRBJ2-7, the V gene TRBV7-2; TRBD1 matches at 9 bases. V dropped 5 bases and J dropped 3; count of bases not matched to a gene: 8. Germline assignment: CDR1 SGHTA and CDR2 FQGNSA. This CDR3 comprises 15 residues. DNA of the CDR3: TGTGCCAGCAGCCCTCCGGGACAGGGAATCTACGAGCAGTACTTC. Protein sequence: CASSPPGQGIYEQYF. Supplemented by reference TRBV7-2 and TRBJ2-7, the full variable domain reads GAGVSQSPSNKVTEKGKDVELRCDPISGHTALYWYRQSLGQGLEFLIYFQGNSAPDKSGLPSDRFSAERTGGSVSTLTIQRTQQEDSAVYLCASSPPGQGIYEQYFGPGTRLTVT.

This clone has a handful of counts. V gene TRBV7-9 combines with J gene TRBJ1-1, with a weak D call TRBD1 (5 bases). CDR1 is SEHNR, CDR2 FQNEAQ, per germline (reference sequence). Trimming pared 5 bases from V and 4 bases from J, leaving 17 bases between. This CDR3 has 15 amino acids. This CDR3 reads CASSPRTPGGTEAFF. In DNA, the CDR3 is TGTGCCAGCAGCCCTCGTACCCCGGGGGGCACTGAAGCTTTCTTT.

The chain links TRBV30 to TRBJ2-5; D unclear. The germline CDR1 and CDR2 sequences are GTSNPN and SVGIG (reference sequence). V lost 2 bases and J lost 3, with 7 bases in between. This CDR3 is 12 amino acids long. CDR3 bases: TGTGCCTGGAGTTTACGCGAAGAGACCCAGTACTTC. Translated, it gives CAWSLREETQYF. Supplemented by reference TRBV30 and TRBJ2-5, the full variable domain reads SQTIHQWPATLVQPVGSPLSLECTVEGTSNPNLYWYRQAAGRGLQLLFYSVGIGQISSEVPQNLSASRPQDRQFILSSKKLLLSDSGFYLCAWSLREETQYFGPGTRLLVL.

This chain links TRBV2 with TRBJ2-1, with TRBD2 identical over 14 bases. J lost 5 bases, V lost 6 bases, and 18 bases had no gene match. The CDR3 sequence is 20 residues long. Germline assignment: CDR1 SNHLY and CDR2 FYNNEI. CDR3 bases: TGTGCCAGCAGGGTAGCGACCGGGACTAGCGGGGGACTTTATGACAATGAGCAGTTCTTC. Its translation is CASRVATGTSGGLYDNEQFF.

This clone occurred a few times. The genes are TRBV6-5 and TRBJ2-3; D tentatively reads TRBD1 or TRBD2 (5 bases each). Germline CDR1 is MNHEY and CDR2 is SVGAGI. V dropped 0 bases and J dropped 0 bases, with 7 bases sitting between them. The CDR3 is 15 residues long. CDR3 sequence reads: CASSYSGESTDTQYF. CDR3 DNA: TGTGCCAGCAGTTACTCGGGGGAGAGCACAGATACGCAGTATTTT.

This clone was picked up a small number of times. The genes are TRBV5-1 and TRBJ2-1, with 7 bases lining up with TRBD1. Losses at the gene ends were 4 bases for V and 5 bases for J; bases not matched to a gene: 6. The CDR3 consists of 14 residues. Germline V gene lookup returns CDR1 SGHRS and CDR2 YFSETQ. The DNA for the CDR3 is TGCGCCAGCAGCAGGGGACAGTCTGACAATGAGCAGTTCTTC. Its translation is CASSRGQSDNEQFF.

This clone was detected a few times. CDR3 DNA sequence: TGTGCCAGCAGTTTCAACAGGGACACTGAAGCTTTCTTT. Its protein product is CASSFNRDTEAFF. The V gene is TRBV13, the J gene TRBJ1-1, with D perhaps matching TRBD1 (6 bases). The CDR3 sequence is 13 residues long. Trimming pared 6 bases from V and 3 bases from J, leaving 11 bases between. Germline lookup yields CDR1 PRHDT and CDR2 FYEKMQ (reference sequence). Combining the CDR3 with reference TRBV13 and TRBJ1-1 gives the whole variable domain AAGVIQSPRHLIKEKRETATLKCYPIPRHDTVYWYQQGPGQDPQFLISFYEKMQSDKGSIPDRFSAQQFSDYHSELNMSSLELGDSALYFCASSFNRDTEAFFGQGTRLTVV.

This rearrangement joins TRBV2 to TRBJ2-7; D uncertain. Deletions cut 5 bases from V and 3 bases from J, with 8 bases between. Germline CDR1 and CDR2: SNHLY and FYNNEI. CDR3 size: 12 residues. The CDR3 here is CASSSQNYEQYF. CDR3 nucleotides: TGTGCCAGCAGTTCACAGAACTACGAGCAGTACTTC. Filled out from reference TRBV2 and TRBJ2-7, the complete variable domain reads EPEVTQTPSHQVTQMGQEVILRCVPISNHLYFYWYRQILGQKVEFLVSFYNNEISEKSEIFDDQFSVERPDGSNFTLKIRSTKLEDSAMYFCASSSQNYEQYFGPGTRLTVT.

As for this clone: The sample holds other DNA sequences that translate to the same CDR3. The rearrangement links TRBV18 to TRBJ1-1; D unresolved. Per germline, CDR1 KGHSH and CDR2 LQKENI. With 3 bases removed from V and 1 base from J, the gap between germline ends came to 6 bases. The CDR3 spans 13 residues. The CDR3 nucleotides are TGTGCCAGCTCACCTTCGGGGAACACTGAAGCTTTCTTT. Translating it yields CASSPSGNTEAFF.

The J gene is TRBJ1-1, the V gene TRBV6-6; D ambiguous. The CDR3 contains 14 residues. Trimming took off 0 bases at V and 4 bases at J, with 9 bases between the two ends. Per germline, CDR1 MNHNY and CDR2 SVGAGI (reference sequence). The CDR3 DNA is TGTGCCAGCAGTTACTCTGGAGCGGGCACTGAAGCTTTCTTT. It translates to CASSYSGAGTEAFF.

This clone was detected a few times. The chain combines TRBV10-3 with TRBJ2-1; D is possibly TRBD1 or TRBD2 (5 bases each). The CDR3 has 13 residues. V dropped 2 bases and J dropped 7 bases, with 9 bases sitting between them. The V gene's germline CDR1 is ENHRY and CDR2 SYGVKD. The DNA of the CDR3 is TGTGCCATCAGTGAGATCGGGGCGAATGAGCAGTTCTTC. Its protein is CAISEIGANEQFF.

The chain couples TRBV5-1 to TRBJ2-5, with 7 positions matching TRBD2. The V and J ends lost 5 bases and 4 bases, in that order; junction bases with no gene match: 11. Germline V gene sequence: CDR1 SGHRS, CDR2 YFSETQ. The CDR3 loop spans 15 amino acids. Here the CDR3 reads CASRGGAGVGETQYF. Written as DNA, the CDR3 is TGCGCCAGCAGGGGAGGGGCCGGGGTCGGAGAGACCCAGTACTTC.

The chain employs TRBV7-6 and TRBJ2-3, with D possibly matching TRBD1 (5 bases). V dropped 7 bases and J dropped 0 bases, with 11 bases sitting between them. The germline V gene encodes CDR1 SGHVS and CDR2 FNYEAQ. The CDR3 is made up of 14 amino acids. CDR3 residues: CASTDGASTDTQYF. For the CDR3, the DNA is TGTGCCAGCACCGATGGGGCGAGCACAGATACGCAGTATTTT.

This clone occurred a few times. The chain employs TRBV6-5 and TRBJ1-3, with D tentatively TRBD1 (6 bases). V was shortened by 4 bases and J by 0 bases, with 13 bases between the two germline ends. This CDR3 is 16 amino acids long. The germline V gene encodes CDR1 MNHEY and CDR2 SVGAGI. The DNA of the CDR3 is TGTGCCAGCAGTTCTAGAGGGGGAAACTCTGGAAACACCATATATTTT. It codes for CASSSRGGNSGNTIYF.

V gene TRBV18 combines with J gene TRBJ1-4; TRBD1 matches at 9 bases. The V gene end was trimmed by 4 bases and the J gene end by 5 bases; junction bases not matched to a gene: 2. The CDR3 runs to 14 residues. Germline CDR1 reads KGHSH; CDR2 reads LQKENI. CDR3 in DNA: TGTGCCAGCTCACGCGGGACAGGGAATGAAAAACTGTTTTTT. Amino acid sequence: CASSRGTGNEKLFF.

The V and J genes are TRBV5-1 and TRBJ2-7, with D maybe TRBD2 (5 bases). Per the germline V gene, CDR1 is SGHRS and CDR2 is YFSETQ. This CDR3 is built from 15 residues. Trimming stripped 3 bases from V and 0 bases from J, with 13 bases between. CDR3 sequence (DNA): TGCGCCAGCAGCTCCGGGAACAGCGTCTCCTACGAGCAGTACTTC. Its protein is CASSSGNSVSYEQYF.